Shown below are 29 T cell receptor beta chains from a single sample sequenced in a study of cytomegalovirus exposure and HLA in healthy donors. Use of 60 Vbeta and 13 Jbeta primers characterized the PCR. Sequenced by immunoSEQ multiplex PCR; TCRdb stores in-frame clones only, minus some. In the table there are more than 95,000 clones, about three quarters of which are singletons. Sequencing was performed on PBMCs. The receptors were gathered from a male donor in good health and CMV-seronegative.

The chain joins TRBV15 to TRBJ1-5; TRBD1 agrees at 8 bases. V was clipped by 1 base and J by 4 bases; unmatched bases: 3. The germline V gene encodes CDR1 LNHNV and CDR2 YYDKDF (reference sequence). CDR3 length equals 15 residues. This chain's CDR3 is CATSRATGGNQPQHF. The CDR3 DNA is TGTGCCACCAGCAGAGCCACAGGGGGGAATCAGCCCCAGCATTTT. Based on the CDR3 plus reference TRBV15 and TRBJ1-5, the full variable domain is DAMVIQNPRYQVTQFGKPVTLSCSQTLNHNVMYWYQQKSSQAPKLLFHYYDKDFNNEADTPDNFQSRRPNTSFCFLDIRSPGLGDTAMYLCATSRATGGNQPQHFGDGTRLSIL.

In its sample, this clone was seen a few times. The chain combines TRBV7-2 with TRBJ1-4; 7 bases are a match to TRBD1. The CDR3 is 16 amino acids. CDR1 and CDR2 from the germline V gene are SGHTA and FQGNSA. V gave up 4 bases and J gave up 4 bases; unmatched junction bases: 9. CDR3 amino acids: CASSSSRDSYNEKLFF. The CDR3 nucleotides read TGTGCCAGCAGCTCTAGCCGGGACAGCTATAATGAAAAACTGTTTTTT. Complete variable domain (other parts from reference TRBV7-2 and TRBJ1-4): GAGVSQSPSNKVTEKGKDVELRCDPISGHTALYWYRQSLGQGLEFLIYFQGNSAPDKSGLPSDRFSAERTGGSVSTLTIQRTQQEDSAVYLCASSSSRDSYNEKLFFGSGTQLSVL.

The chain joins TRBV6-6 to TRBJ1-2, with 10 bases aligning to TRBD1. Germline values: CDR1 MNHNY, CDR2 SVGAGI (reference sequence). The V segment lost 3 bases and the J segment 6 bases; nucleotides outside the gene matches: 4. The CDR3 is 14 amino acids. The CDR3 is CASSYSDRGNGYTF. CDR3 DNA: TGTGCCAGCAGTTATTCGGACAGGGGGAATGGCTACACCTTC.

This clone was seen just once. The chain recombines TRBV4-1 with TRBJ2-1; 7 bases map to TRBD1. Unmatched junction bases numbered 9, after V lost 1 base and J lost 3 bases. The CDR3 length is 17 residues. Germline values: CDR1 MGHRA, CDR2 YSYEKL. This CDR3 reads CASSQAAGTVIYNEQFF. DNA of the CDR3: TGCGCCAGCAGCCAAGCCGCCGGGACAGTAATCTACAATGAGCAGTTCTTC.

The V call is TRBV11-3, the J call TRBJ1-1; 10 bases align to TRBD1. Germline V gives CDR1 SGHNT, CDR2 YENEEA. J was trimmed by 7 bases and V by 6 bases; bases with no gene match: 8. This CDR3 contains 14 residues. CDR3 residues: CASSPTGGSNEAFF. For the CDR3, the DNA is TGTGCCAGCAGTCCGACAGGGGGCTCGAATGAAGCTTTCTTT.

The V call is TRBV28, the J call TRBJ2-2; D is possibly TRBD1 (6 bases). The germline V and J ends were trimmed by 6 bases and 5 bases, with 10 bases remaining between them. Germline CDR1 is MDHEN and CDR2 is SYDVKM. CDR3 length equals 13 residues. The DNA of the CDR3 is TGTGCCAGCAGGCAGGGGCTTACCGGGGAGCTGTTTTTT. It yields the protein CASRQGLTGELFF.

The chain employs TRBV4-3 and TRBJ2-1; TRBD2 agrees at 8 bases. Trimming removed 4 bases from V and 0 bases from J; junction bases left unmatched: 2. The germline V gene has CDR1 LGHNA and CDR2 YSLEER. The CDR3 sequence is 15 residues long. In DNA, the CDR3 is TGCGCCAGCAGCCCAGGGACTAGCTCCTACAATGAGCAGTTCTTC. This codes for CASSPGTSSYNEQFF.

This clone was picked up a small number of times. The CDR3 DNA follows: TGCGCCAGCAGCCAAGACAAGAGTTCACCCCTCCACTTT. Protein product: CASSQDKSSPLHF. V is TRBV4-1 and J is TRBJ1-6, with unresolved D. Germline V gene data show CDR1 as MGHRA and CDR2 as YSYEKL. V lost 0 bases and J 9 bases, leaving 6 bases between the germline ends. This CDR3 is built from 13 residues.

The chain links TRBV2 to TRBJ2-5; D is possibly TRBD1 (6 bases). The CDR3 is made up of 15 amino acids. Germline CDR1 and CDR2: SNHLY and FYNNEI. V lost 10 bases, J lost 5 bases, and 23 bases lay in between. Here the CDR3 DNA reads TGTGCCACCGAGAGGGGGACGGAGCTTATGGAGACCCAGTACTTC. This codes for CATERGTELMETQYF.

The V gene is TRBV5-1, the J gene TRBJ2-3; the D gene is possibly TRBD1 (5 bases). The CDR3 spans 15 residues. The germline gives CDR1 SGHRS, CDR2 YFSETQ. Trimming took 5 bases from V and 4 from J, leaving 17 bases between them. CDR3: CASSQTGQTADTQYF. CDR3 nucleotide sequence: TGCGCCAGCAGTCAGACTGGACAAACCGCAGATACGCAGTATTTT.

The chain joins TRBV25-1 to TRBJ2-2, with D maybe TRBD2 (6 bases). V lost 6 bases to trimming and J lost 2 bases, with 19 bases between them. Germline CDR1 and CDR2: MGHDK and SYGVNS. This CDR3 has 17 amino acids. In DNA, the CDR3 is TGTGCCAGCAGACGGGCCTCAGCCGGGAGCAACACCGGGGAGCTGTTTTTT. Amino acid sequence: CASRRASAGSNTGELFF.

Note on this clone: A junction end diverges from the germline sequence, so it may reflect a read error. Other DNA sequences in the same sample also yield this CDR3. The chain has TRBV19 and TRBJ1-1; a weak D match, TRBD1 (5 bases). Germline V gene lookup returns CDR1 LNHDA and CDR2 SQIVND (reference sequence). This CDR3 has 15 amino acids. In DNA form, the CDR3 reads TGTGCCAGTAGTATAGGCGACAGATATAACACTGAAGCCTTCTTT. As protein: CASSIGDRYNTEAFF.

The V call is TRBV14, the J call TRBJ2-2; 8 positions agree with TRBD2. The CDR3 covers 16 residues. The V gene's germline CDR1 is SGHDN and CDR2 FVKESK. J gave up 4 bases and V 4 bases, and 8 bases lay outside the gene matches. The CDR3 protein is CASSPWTSHITGELFF. The CDR3 DNA reads as TGTGCCAGCAGCCCTTGGACTAGCCACATCACCGGGGAGCTGTTTTTT.

This chain uses TRBV5-4 with TRBJ2-3; 13 bases align to TRBD2. The V segment lost 4 bases and the J segment 4 bases; nucleotides outside the gene matches: 6. This CDR3 contains 16 residues. Germline CDR1 is SGHNT and CDR2 is YYREEE (reference sequence). The CDR3 reads CASSVLAGGPADTQYF. The DNA of the CDR3 is TGTGCCAGCAGCGTACTAGCGGGAGGGCCCGCAGATACGCAGTATTTT.

This chain joins TRBV5-1 and TRBJ2-7; 12 bases align to TRBD1. CDR1 is SGHRS and CDR2 is YFSETQ in the germline V gene. CDR3 length equals 14 residues. Germline trimming cut 4 bases from V and 5 bases from J; bases unmatched to any gene: 4. This CDR3 is CASSGGQGAHEQYF. CDR3 in DNA: TGCGCCAGCAGCGGGGGACAGGGGGCCCACGAGCAGTACTTC.

The V and J genes are TRBV19 and TRBJ1-1, with TRBD1 identical over 8 bases. This CDR3 region has 14 residues. The V gene end was trimmed by 7 bases and the J gene end by 4 bases; junction bases not matched to a gene: 8. The germline CDR1 and CDR2 sequences are LNHDA and SQIVND (reference sequence). The CDR3 DNA follows: TGTGCCAGTAACCAGGGGGCTTTGCGCACTGAAGCTTTCTTT. Translated, it gives CASNQGALRTEAFF.

This clone has a single count. This chain uses TRBV30 with TRBJ1-4; 9 nucleotides agree with TRBD1. V gave up 8 bases and J gave up 8 bases; unmatched junction bases: 9. The CDR3 extends over 13 amino acids. Looked up from germline, CDR1 is GTSNPN and CDR2 is SVGIG (reference sequence). The CDR3 protein is CASGDRAYEKLFF. The CDR3 nucleotides are TGTGCCAGCGGGGACAGGGCTTACGAAAAACTGTTTTTT.

The rearrangement joins TRBV7-9 to TRBJ1-1; 7 bases fit TRBD1. V shed 11 bases and J 2 bases; nucleotides not matched to a gene: 17. Germline V gene sequence: CDR1 SEHNR, CDR2 FQNEAQ (reference sequence). This CDR3 region has 16 residues. The CDR3 loop is CAGFGGQNRRNTEAFF. As DNA, the CDR3 is TGTGCCGGTTTTGGGGGACAGAACAGAAGAAACACTGAAGCTTTCTTT.

This chain joins TRBV5-1 and TRBJ1-1, with D possibly matching TRBD1 (6 bases). The CDR3 sequence is 14 residues long. Germline V CDR1 and CDR2: SGHRS, YFSETQ. Between the trimmed V and J ends, which lost 0 bases and 5 bases, there was a span of 11 bases. Here the CDR3 DNA reads TGCGCCAGCAGCTTGGAGGCAGGGGTTACTGAAGCTTTCTTT. Translated, it gives CASSLEAGVTEAFF.

The genes are TRBV29-1 and TRBJ2-1, with 8 positions matching TRBD2. V dropped 7 bases and J dropped 7; count of bases not matched to a gene: 12. This CDR3 is built from 14 residues. In germline, CDR1 is SQVTM, CDR2 ANQGSEA. The CDR3 reads CSAASGLLGNEQFF. Here the CDR3 DNA reads TGCAGCGCCGCTAGCGGGCTATTAGGGAATGAGCAGTTCTTC.

This clone appeared a single time. This sequence joins TRBV29-1 and TRBJ1-2; 7 nucleotides agree with TRBD1. This CDR3 contains 13 residues. In germline, CDR1 is SQVTM, CDR2 ANQGSEA. The junction had 12 bases not matched to a gene; V was cut back by 6 bases and J by 8 bases. CDR3 amino acids: CSVAWDSRPGYTF. Here the CDR3 DNA reads TGCAGCGTCGCTTGGGACAGCCGGCCAGGCTACACCTTC.

J is TRBJ1-3 and V is TRBV28; weak D call: TRBD1 (5 bases). V was pared by 4 bases and J by 1 base, with 11 bases between. CDR1 MDHEN and CDR2 SYDVKM come from the germline V gene. The CDR3 covers 15 residues. The CDR3 nucleotides read TGTGCCAGCAGTTCCAGGGAATTATCTGGAAACACCATATATTTT. Protein: CASSSRELSGNTIYF.

The chain combines TRBV30 with TRBJ1-1, with 9 bases matching TRBD1. V lost 5 bases to trimming and J lost 3 bases; unmatched junction nucleotides: 1. The CDR3 is 12 amino acids. Germline assignment: CDR1 GTSNPN and CDR2 SVGIG (reference sequence). CDR3 sequence reads: CAWDRGDTEAFF. Written as DNA, the CDR3 is TGTGCCTGGGACAGGGGGGACACTGAAGCTTTCTTT. The complete variable domain, with remaining parts taken from reference TRBV30 and TRBJ1-1, reads SQTIHQWPATLVQPVGSPLSLECTVEGTSNPNLYWYRQAAGRGLQLLFYSVGIGQISSEVPQNLSASRPQDRQFILSSKKLLLSDSGFYLCAWDRGDTEAFFGQGTRLTVV.

This clone appeared many times. The chain couples TRBV5-1 to TRBJ2-2, with D possibly matching TRBD2 (7 bases). The V gene's germline CDR1 is SGHRS and CDR2 YFSETQ. V lost 0 bases to trimming and J lost 4 bases, with 13 bases between them. The CDR3 contains 16 residues. This CDR3 reads CASSLDRGASTGELFF. The DNA of the CDR3 is TGCGCCAGCAGCTTGGATCGGGGGGCGAGCACCGGGGAGCTGTTTTTT.

In its sample, this clone was seen once. The rearrangement links TRBV5-1 to TRBJ2-3; 10 bases are shared with TRBD2. The germline V gene has CDR1 SGHRS and CDR2 YFSETQ. With V trimmed by 5 bases and J by 5 bases, 8 bases remained unmatched. CDR3 size: 15 residues. CDR3 in amino acids: CASSLSGRAGDTQYF. For the CDR3, the DNA is TGCGCCAGCAGTTTAAGCGGGAGGGCGGGAGATACGCAGTATTTT.

This clone has a handful of counts. The chain links TRBV15 to TRBJ2-5, with TRBD1 matching over 9 bases. This CDR3 region has 17 residues. Trimming removed 3 bases from V and 2 bases from J; junction bases left unmatched: 10. Per germline, CDR1 LNHNV and CDR2 YYDKDF (reference sequence). This chain's CDR3 is CATSRWSGTGLQETQYF. CDR3 bases: TGTGCCACCAGCAGGTGGTCGGGGACAGGGCTACAAGAGACCCAGTACTTC.

The chain has TRBV5-1 and TRBJ2-1, with 10 bases aligning to TRBD2. Germline assignment: CDR1 SGHRS and CDR2 YFSETQ. This CDR3 has 13 residues. V was pared by 7 bases and J by 5 bases, with 3 bases of the junction left unmatched. The CDR3 loop reads CASGGLADNEQFF. CDR3 nucleotides: TGCGCCAGCGGCGGACTAGCGGACAATGAGCAGTTCTTC.

The chain's CDR3 is CSVEQGLSTHSYEQYF. The DNA of the CDR3 is TGCAGCGTTGAACAGGGGCTCTCAACGCACTCCTACGAGCAGTACTTC. This rearrangement joins TRBV29-1 to TRBJ2-7; D is possibly TRBD1 (6 bases). CDR1 and CDR2 from the germline V gene are SQVTM and ANQGSEA. The CDR3 is 16 amino acids. Between the trimmed V and J ends, which lost 2 bases and 0 bases, there was a span of 17 bases.

V usage is TRBV5-1 and J usage is TRBJ1-2; maybe TRBD1 (5 bases). The germline V and J ends were trimmed by 7 bases and 0 bases, with 34 bases remaining between them. This CDR3 is 21 amino acids long. Germline V CDR1 and CDR2: SGHRS, YFSETQ. CDR3 nucleotide sequence: TGCGCCAGCCCATCCCCCCAGGTATCAGGGATCCATGCGGGGACTAACTATGGCTACACCTTC. Residues: CASPSPQVSGIHAGTNYGYTF.